The entry below describes one TCR beta chain. The data were obtained in a study of STAT5B mutations in CD4+ large granular lymphocyte leukemia. TCRdb's table, derived via immunoSEQ multiplex PCR, lists solely in-frame clones and lacks some. There are almost 30,000 clones in the sample; roughly three quarters occur only once, and roughly 6.4% lies in the top ten. Trimming shortened V by 1 base and J by 13 bases, and 12 bases separated the two germline ends. The CDR3 extends over 12 amino acids. Germline V lookup: CDR1 SGHTA, CDR2 FQGNSA. Buffy coats from healthy blood donors served as controls. Sequencing used CD4+ T cells from blood buffy coats. The clonotype was recovered from a human donor in good health. This chain connects TRBV7-2 to TRBJ2-3, with a possible D match to TRBD2 (5 bases). The CDR3 protein is CASSLGGPKEYF. CDR3 DNA: TGTGCCAGCAGCTTAGGCGGGCCAAAGGAGTATTTT. The whole variable domain, remainder taken from reference TRBV7-2 and TRBJ2-3, is GAGVSQSPSNKVTEKGKDVELRCDPISGHTALYWYRQSLGQGLEFLIYFQGNSAPDKSGLPSDRFSAERTGGSVSTLTIQRTQQEDSAVYLCASSLGGPKEYFGPGTRLTVL.